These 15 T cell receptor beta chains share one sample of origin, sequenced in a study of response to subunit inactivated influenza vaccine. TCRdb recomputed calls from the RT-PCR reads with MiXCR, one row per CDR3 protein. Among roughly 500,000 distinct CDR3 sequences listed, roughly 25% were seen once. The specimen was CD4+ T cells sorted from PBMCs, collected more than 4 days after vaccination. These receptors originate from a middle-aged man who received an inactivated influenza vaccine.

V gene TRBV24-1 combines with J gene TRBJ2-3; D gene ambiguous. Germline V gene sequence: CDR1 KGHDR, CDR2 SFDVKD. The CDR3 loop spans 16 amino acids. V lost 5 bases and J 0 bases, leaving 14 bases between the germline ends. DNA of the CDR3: TGTGCCACCAGTGGAATAGCCAAAACTAGCACAGATACGCAGTATTTT. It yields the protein CATSGIAKTSTDTQYF.

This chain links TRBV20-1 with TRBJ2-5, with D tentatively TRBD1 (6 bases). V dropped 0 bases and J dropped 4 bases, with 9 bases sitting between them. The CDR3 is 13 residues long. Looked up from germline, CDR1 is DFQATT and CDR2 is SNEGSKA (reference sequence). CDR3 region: CSARDRGGETQYF. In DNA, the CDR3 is TGCAGTGCTAGAGATCGAGGGGGAGAGACCCAGTACTTC.

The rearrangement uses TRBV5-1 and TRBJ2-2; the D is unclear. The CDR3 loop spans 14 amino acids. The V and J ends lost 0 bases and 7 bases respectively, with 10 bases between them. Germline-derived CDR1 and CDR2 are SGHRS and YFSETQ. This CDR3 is CASSLDPGIGELFF. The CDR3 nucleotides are TGCGCCAGCAGCTTGGATCCTGGGATCGGGGAGCTGTTTTTT.

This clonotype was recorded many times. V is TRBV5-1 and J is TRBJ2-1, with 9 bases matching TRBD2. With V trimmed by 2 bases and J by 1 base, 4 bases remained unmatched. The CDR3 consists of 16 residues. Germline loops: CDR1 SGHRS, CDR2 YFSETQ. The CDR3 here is CASSFQAGGSYNEQFF. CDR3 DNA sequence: TGCGCCAGCAGCTTTCAGGCGGGAGGGTCCTACAATGAGCAGTTCTTC.

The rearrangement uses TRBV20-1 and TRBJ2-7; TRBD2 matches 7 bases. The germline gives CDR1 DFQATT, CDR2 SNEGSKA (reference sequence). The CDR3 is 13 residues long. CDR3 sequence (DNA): TGCAGATTCTCCAGCGGGACGACCTACGAGCAGTACTTC. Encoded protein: CRFSSGTTYEQYF.

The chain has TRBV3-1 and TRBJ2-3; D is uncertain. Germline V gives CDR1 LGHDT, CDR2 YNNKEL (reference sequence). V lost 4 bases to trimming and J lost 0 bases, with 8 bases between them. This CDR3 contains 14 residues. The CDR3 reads CASSPSASTDTQYF. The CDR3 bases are TGTGCCAGCAGCCCTTCGGCTAGCACAGATACGCAGTATTTT.

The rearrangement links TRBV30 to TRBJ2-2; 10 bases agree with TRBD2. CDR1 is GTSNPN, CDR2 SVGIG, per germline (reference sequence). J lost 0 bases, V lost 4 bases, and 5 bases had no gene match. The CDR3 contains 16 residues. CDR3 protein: CAWKLAGSTNTGELFF. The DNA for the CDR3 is TGTGCCTGGAAACTAGCGGGGAGTACGAACACCGGGGAGCTGTTTTTT.

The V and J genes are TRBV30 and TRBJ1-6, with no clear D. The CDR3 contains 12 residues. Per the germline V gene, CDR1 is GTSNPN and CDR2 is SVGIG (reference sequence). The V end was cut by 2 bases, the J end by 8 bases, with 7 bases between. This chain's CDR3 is CAWSRDHSPLHF. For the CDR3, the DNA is TGTGCCTGGAGTCGTGACCATTCACCCCTCCACTTT.

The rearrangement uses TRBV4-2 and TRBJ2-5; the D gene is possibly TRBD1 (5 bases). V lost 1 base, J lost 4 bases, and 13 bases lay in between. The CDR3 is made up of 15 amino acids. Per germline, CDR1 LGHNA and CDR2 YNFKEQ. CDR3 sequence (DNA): TGTGCCAGCAGCCAAGTTTTGGCAGGGCGAGAGACCCAGTACTTC. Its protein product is CASSQVLAGRETQYF.

The CDR3 DNA follows: TGTGCCAGCAGTTACTCGGGGCTAGCGGGAGGAACTCGCGGGGAGCAGTACTTC. Translated, it gives CASSYSGLAGGTRGEQYF. J is TRBJ2-7 and V is TRBV6-2 or TRBV6-3; 11 nucleotides agree with TRBD2. The CDR3 consists of 18 residues. CDR1 is MNHEY and CDR2 is SVGEGT in the germline V gene. J was trimmed by 7 bases and V by 0 bases; bases with no gene match: 14.

CDR3 sequence (DNA): TGTGCCAGCAGTTTCCTCGGGACAGTCTCCGAGCAGTACTTC. Its translation: CASSFLGTVSEQYF. V gene TRBV12-3 or TRBV12-4 combines with J gene TRBJ2-7, with 7 bases fitting TRBD1. The length of the CDR3 is 14 residues. Germline trimming cut 3 bases from V and 6 bases from J; bases unmatched to any gene: 8.

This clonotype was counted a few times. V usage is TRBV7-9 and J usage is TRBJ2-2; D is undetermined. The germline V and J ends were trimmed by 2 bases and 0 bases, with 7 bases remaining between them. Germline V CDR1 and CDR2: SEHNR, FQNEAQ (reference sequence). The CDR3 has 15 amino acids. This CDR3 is CASSLLLANTGELFF. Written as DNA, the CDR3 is TGTGCCAGCAGCTTACTTCTCGCGAACACCGGGGAGCTGTTTTTT. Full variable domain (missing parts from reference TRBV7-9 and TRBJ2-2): DTGVSQNPRHKITKRGQNVTFRCDPISEHNRLYWYRQTLGQGPEFLTYFQNEAQLEKSRLLSDRFSAERPKGSFSTLEIQRTEQGDSAMYLCASSLLLANTGELFFGEGSRLTVL.

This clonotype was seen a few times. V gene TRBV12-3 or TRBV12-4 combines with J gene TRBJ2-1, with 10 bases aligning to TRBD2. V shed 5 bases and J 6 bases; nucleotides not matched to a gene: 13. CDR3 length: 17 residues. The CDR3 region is CASSPWASGRLANEQFF. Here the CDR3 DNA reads TGTGCCAGCAGTCCCTGGGCTAGCGGGAGACTAGCCAATGAGCAGTTCTTC.

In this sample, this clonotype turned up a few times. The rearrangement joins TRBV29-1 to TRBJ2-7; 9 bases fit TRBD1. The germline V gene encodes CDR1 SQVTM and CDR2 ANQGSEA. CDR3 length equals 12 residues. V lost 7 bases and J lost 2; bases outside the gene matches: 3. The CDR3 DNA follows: TGCAGCGCTGGGACAGGGACCTACGAGCAGTACTTC. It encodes CSAGTGTYEQYF.

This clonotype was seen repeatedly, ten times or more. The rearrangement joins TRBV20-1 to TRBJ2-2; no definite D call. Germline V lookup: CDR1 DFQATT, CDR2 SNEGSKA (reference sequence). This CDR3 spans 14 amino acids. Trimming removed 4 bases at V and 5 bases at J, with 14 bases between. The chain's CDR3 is CSANRVVGTGELFF. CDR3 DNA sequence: TGCAGTGCTAATAGAGTCGTCGGGACCGGGGAGCTGTTTTTT.